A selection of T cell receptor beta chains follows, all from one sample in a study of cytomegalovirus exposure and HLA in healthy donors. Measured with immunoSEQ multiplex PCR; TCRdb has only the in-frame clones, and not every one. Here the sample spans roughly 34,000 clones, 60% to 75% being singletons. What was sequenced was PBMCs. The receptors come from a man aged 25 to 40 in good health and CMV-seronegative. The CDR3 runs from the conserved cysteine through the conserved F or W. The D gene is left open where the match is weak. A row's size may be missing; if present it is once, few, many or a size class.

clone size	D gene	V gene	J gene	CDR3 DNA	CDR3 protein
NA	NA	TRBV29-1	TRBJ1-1	TGCAGCGTTGAGAACAGGCCAATGAACACTGAAGCTTTCTTT	CSVENRPMNTEAFF
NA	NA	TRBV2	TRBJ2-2	TGTGCCAGCAGCAAACAGGACGCGAACACCGGGGAGCTGTTTTTT	CASSKQDANTGELFF
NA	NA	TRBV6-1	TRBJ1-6	TGTGCCAGCACGACAGGCGAATATTCACCCCTCCACTTT	CASTTGEYSPLHF
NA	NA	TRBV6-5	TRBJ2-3	TGTGCCAGCAGAGTGTTTGCGGACACAGATACGCAGTATTTT	CASRVFADTDTQYF
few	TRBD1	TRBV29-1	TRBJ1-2	TGCAGCGTTGGGGACAGGAACTATGGCTACACCTTC	CSVGDRNYGYTF
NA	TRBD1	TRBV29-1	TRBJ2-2	TGCAGCGTTGATCGACAGGGAACCGGGGAGCTGTTTTTT	CSVDRQGTGELFF
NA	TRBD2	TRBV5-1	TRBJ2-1	TGCGCCAGCAGCTCCCTACTAGCGGGTACCAATGAGCAGTTCTTC	CASSSLLAGTNEQFF
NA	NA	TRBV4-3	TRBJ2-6	TGCGCCTCTACGGACATTTCTGGGGCCAACGTCCTGACTTTC	CASTDISGANVLTF
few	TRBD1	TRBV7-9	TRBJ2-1	TGTGCCAGCAGCGTGACAGGGGGATACAATGAGCAGTTCTTC	CASSVTGGYNEQFF
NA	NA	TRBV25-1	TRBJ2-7	TGTGCCAGCAGTGAATTTGGAGGGACCTACGAGCAGTACTTC	CASSEFGGTYEQYF
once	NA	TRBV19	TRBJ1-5	TGTGCCAGTAACAACAGGGATAGCAATCAGCCCCAGCATTTT	CASNNRDSNQPQHF
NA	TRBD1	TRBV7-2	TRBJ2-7	TGTGCCAGCAGTTCAACGCGGACAGGGCCGAACTACGAGCAGTACTTC	CASSSTRTGPNYEQYF
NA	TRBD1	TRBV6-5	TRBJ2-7	TGTGCCAGCAGTTACTCGACAGGGTTAGTGGAGCAGTACTTC	CASSYSTGLVEQYF
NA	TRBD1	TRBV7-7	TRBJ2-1	TGTGCTAGCAGTCCGCCGGGACAGGGGGCCCCAGATGAGCAGTTCTTC	CASSPPGQGAPDEQFF
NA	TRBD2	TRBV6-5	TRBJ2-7	TGTGCCAGCAGCCGACTAGCGGGAGCCTCCTACGAGCAGTACTTC	CASSRLAGASYEQYF
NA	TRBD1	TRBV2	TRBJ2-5	TGTGCCAGCAGCGAGACAGGGCTGGAGACCCAGTACTTC	CASSETGLETQYF
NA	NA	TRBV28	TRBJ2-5	TGTGCCAGCAGTTTCATTCGATCCCAGGGGGGTAAGGAGACCCAGTACTTC	CASSFIRSQGGKETQYF
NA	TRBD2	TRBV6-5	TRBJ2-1	TGTGCCAGTCGTGACCGGGGGGGTTACAATGAGCAGTTCTTC	CASRDRGGYNEQFF
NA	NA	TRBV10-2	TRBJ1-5	TGCGCCAGCAGTCCCCGACAGGCTAACAATCAGCCCCAGCATTTT	CASSPRQANNQPQHF
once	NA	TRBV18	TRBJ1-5	TGTGCCAGCTCACTCCTGGGGACTAATCAGCCCCAGCATTTT	CASSLLGTNQPQHF
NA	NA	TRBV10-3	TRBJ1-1	TGTGCCACGAGGGAAGTGGGAACTGAAGCTTTCTTT	CATREVGTEAFF
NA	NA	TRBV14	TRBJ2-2	TGTGCCAGCAAACGCGCGGGCGGGGAGCTGTTTTTT	CASKRAGGELFF
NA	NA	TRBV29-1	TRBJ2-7	TGCAGCGTTGAAAAACAGGGTAAGGCCTACGAGCAGTACTTC	CSVEKQGKAYEQYF
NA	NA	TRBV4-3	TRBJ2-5	TGCGCCAGCAGCCAAAAGGCGGACAGTAGCGAGACCCAGTACTTC	CASSQKADSSETQYF
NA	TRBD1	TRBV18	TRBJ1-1	TGTGCCAGCTCACTCTACCGGGACAGGCGTAACACTGAAGCTTTCTTT	CASSLYRDRRNTEAFF
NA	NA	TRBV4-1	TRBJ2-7	TGCGCCAGCAGCCAAGACCAGAATTACGAGCAGTACTTC	CASSQDQNYEQYF
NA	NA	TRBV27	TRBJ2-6	TGTGCCAGCAGCGGCTCTGGGGCCAACGTCCTGACTTTC	CASSGSGANVLTF
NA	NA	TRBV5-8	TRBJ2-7	TGTGCCAGCAGCTGGCAGGGCTACGAGCAGTACTTC	CASSWQGYEQYF
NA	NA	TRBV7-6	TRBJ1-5	TGTGCCAGCAGCTTAGGGGGTGGAGGGAATCAGCCCCAGCATTTT	CASSLGGGGNQPQHF
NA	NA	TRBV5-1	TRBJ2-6	TGCGCCAGCAGCCCGGGTCCGTTAGGGGCCAACGTCCTGACTTTC	CASSPGPLGANVLTF
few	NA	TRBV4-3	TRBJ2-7	TGCGCCAGCAGCCAAGAAGGCTCAGGGGTTTACGAGCAGTACTTC	CASSQEGSGVYEQYF
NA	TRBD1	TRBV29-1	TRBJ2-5	TGCAGCGTCACGGTGGGACAGGAGACCCAGTACTTC	CSVTVGQETQYF
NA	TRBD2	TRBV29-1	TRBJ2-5	TGCAGCCTCTCCGGGCGGGGGGGCCGGGAGACCCAGTACTTC	CSLSGRGGRETQYF
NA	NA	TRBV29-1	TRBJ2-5	TGCAGCGGTAGGTGGGGGGTAACCGTCCAAGAGACCCAGTACTTC	CSGRWGVTVQETQYF
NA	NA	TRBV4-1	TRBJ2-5	TGCGCCAGCAGCCAAGAGGCAGCGTACCAAGAGACCCAGTACTTC	CASSQEAAYQETQYF
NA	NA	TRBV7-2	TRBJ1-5	TGTGCCAGCAGCTTAGGAGGTAGCCCCAATCAGCCCCAGCATTTT	CASSLGGSPNQPQHF
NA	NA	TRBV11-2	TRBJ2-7	TGTGCCAGCAGCTTAGTTATCGGTGAGCAGTACTTC	CASSLVIGEQYF
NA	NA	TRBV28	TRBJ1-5	TGTGCCAGCAGTTTTACAGGGACGGGTGGCCAGCCCCAGCATTTT	CASSFTGTGGQPQHF
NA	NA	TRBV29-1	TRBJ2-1	TGCAGCGTTGAAGTAGCTGGCTCCTACAATGAGCAGTTCTTC	CSVEVAGSYNEQFF
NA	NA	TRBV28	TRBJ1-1	TGTGCCAGCCTCCATGCGCCCATGAACACTGAAGCTTTCTTT	CASLHAPMNTEAFF
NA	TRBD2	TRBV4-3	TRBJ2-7	TGCGCCAGCAGCCAAGAGACTAGCGGGGTCTACGAGCAGTACTTC	CASSQETSGVYEQYF
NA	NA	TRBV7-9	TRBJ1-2	TGTGCCAGCAGCGTCCAGGAGGGGAAGGGCTACACCTTC	CASSVQEGKGYTF
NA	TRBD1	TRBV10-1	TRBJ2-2	TGCGCCAGCAGCCCTGACAGGGACACCGGGGAGCTGTTTTTT	CASSPDRDTGELFF
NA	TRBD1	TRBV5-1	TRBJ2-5	TGCGCCAGCAGCGCGGACAGGGGGCAAGAGACCCAGTACTTC	CASSADRGQETQYF
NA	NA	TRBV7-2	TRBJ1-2	TGTGCCAGCAGCTTTAACAGCCATGGCTACACCTTC	CASSFNSHGYTF
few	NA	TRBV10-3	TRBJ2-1	TGTGCCATCTCAGGGGCTAATGAGCAGTTCTTC	CAISGANEQFF
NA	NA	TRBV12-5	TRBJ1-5	TGTGCTAGTGAGGGGGAACAGCCCCAGCATTTT	CASEGEQPQHF
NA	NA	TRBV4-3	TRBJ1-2	TGCGCCAGCAGCCAAGATCCTACAGGGCCATATGGCTACACCTTC	CASSQDPTGPYGYTF
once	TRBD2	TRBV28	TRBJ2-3	TGTGCCAGCAGTTTAGGTAGCGGGGGCAAAGATACGCAGTATTTT	CASSLGSGGKDTQYF
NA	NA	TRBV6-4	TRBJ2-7	TGTGCCAGCAGCAACGGGGGTCCGTCCTACGAGCAGTACTTC	CASSNGGPSYEQYF
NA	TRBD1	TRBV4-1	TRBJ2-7	TGCGCCAGCAGCTCCGGGTTGGGACAGGTTCCCTACGAGCAGTACTTC	CASSSGLGQVPYEQYF
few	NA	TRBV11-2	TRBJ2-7	TGTGCCAGCAGCCCCGCCCCGATGAGGACGGGGATCGAGCAGTACTTC	CASSPAPMRTGIEQYF
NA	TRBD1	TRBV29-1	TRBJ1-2	TGCAGCGTTGAGAACAGGGGGACCTATGGCTACACCTTC	CSVENRGTYGYTF
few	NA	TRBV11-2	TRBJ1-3	TGTGCCAGCAGCTTAGGCTACAGACGAAACACCATATATTTT	CASSLGYRRNTIYF
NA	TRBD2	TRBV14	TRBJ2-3	TGTGCCAGCTGGGGTCTAGCGGGAGTTGGGGATACGCAGTATTTT	CASWGLAGVGDTQYF
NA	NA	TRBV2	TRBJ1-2	TGTGCCAGCAGTGAAGACAGGGCGAACTATGGCTACACCTTC	CASSEDRANYGYTF
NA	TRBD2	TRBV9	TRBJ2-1	TGTGCCAGCAGCAGTAGCGGGGGAAACTACAATGAGCAGTTCTTC	CASSSSGGNYNEQFF
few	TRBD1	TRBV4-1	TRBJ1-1	TGCGCCAGCAGCCAATTCGGGACAGCGAACACTGAAGCTTTCTTT	CASSQFGTANTEAFF
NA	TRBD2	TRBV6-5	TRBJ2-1	TGTGCCAGCAGTTACACCAGACTAGCCCTAGTGGGGCAGTTCTTC	CASSYTRLALVGQFF